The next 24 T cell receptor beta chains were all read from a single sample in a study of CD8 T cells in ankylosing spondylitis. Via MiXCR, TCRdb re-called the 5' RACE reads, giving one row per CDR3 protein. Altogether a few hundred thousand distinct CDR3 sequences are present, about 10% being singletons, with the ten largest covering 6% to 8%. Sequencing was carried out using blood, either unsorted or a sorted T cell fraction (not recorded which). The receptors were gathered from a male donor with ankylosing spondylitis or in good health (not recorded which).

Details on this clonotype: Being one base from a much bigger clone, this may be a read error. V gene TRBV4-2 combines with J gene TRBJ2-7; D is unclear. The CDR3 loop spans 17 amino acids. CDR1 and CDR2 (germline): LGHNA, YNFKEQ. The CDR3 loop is CASNQDSERGVGYEQYF. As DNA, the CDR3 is TGTGCCAGCAACCAAGATTCGGAACGTGGGGTTGGTTACGAGCAGTACTTC.

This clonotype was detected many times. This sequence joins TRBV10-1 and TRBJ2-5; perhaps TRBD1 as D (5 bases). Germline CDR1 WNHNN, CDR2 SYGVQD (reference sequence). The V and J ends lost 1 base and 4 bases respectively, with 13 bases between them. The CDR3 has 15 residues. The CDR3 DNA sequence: TGCGCCAGCAGTGAGTTCATAGGGGCGGTAGAGACCCAGTACTTC. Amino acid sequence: CASSEFIGAVETQYF.

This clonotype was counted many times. The CDR3 loop is CASSVRYPDTQYF. DNA of the CDR3: TGTGCCAGCAGCGTAAGGTATCCAGATACGCAGTATTTT. V is TRBV9 and J is TRBJ2-3, with D unclear. Germline V lookup: CDR1 SGDLS, CDR2 YYNGEE. The V and J ends lost 1 base and 4 bases respectively, with 7 bases between them. The CDR3 spans 13 residues. Supplemented by reference TRBV9 and TRBJ2-3, the full variable domain reads DSGVTQTPKHLITATGQRVTLRCSPRSGDLSVYWYQQSLDQGLQFLIQYYNGEERAKGNILERFSAQQFPDLHSELNLSSLELGDSALYFCASSVRYPDTQYFGPGTRLTVL.

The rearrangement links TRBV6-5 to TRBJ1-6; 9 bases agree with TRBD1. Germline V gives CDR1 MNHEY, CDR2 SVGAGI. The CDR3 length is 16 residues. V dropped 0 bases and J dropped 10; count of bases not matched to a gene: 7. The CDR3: CASSYSEDRGGSPLHF. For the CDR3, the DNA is TGTGCCAGCAGTTACTCCGAAGACAGGGGGGGATCACCCCTCCACTTT.

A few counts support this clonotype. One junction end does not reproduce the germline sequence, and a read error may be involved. CDR3 region: CVSSLLTSGGDTQYF. CDR3 sequence (DNA): TGCGTCAGCAGCTTGTTAACTAGCGGCGGAGATACGCAGTATTTT. V is TRBV5-1 and J is TRBJ2-3; 8 nucleotides match TRBD2. The V gene's germline CDR1 is SGHRS and CDR2 YFSETQ. The CDR3 extends over 15 amino acids.

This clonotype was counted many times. This CDR3 reads CSASREGAADTQYF. CDR3 sequence (DNA): TGCAGTGCTAGCAGAGAGGGCGCGGCAGATACGCAGTATTTT. The chain recombines TRBV20-1 with TRBJ2-3; weak D call: TRBD2 (5 bases). Germline-derived CDR1 and CDR2 are DFQATT and SNEGSKA (reference sequence). Trimming took 3 bases from V and 4 from J, leaving 14 bases between them. The CDR3 sequence is 14 residues long.

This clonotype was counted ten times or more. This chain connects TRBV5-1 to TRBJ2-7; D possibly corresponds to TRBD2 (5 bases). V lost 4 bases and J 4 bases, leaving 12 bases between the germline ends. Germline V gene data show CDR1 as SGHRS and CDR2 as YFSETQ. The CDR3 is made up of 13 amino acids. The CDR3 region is CASSPSGFYEQYF. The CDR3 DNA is TGCGCCAGCAGCCCCAGCGGTTTTTACGAGCAGTACTTC.

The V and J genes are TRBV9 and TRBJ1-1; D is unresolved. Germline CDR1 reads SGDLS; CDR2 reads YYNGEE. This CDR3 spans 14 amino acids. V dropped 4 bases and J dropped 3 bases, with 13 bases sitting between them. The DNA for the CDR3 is TGTGCCAGCAGCCCCCGGCATGTAGACACTGAAGCTTTCTTT. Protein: CASSPRHVDTEAFF.

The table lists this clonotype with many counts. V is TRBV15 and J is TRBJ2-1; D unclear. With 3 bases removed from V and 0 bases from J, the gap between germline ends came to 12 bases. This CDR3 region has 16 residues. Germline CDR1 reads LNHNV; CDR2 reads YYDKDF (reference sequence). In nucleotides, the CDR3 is TGTGCCACCAGCAGGGCCCTTACGAGCTCCTACAATGAGCAGTTCTTC. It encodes CATSRALTSSYNEQFF.

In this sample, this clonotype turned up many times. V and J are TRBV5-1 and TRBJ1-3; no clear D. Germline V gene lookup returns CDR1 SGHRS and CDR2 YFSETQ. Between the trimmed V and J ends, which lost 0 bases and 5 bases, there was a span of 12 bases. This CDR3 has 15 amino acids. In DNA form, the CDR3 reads TGCGCCAGCAGCTTGGGGACGGAAGGAAGAAACACCATATATTTT. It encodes CASSLGTEGRNTIYF.

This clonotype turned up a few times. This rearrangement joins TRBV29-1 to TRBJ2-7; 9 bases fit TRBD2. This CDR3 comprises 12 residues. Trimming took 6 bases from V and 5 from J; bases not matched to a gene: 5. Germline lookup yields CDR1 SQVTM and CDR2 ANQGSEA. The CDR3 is CSVGTSTHEQYF. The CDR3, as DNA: TGCAGCGTGGGGACTAGCACCCACGAGCAGTACTTC.

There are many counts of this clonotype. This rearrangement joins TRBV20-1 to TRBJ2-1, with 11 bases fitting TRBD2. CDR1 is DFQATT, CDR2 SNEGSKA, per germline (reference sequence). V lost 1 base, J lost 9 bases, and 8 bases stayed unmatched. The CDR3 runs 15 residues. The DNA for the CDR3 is TGCAGTGCTAGAGGGTCGACTAGCGGGGAGGTTGAGCAGTTCTTC. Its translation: CSARGSTSGEVEQFF.

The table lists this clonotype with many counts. CDR3 amino acids: CATSRDAGSYNEQFF. The CDR3 nucleotides read TGTGCCACCAGCAGAGATGCGGGATCCTACAATGAGCAGTTCTTC. The rearrangement uses TRBV15 and TRBJ2-1; possibly TRBD2 for D (6 bases). Germline V CDR1 and CDR2: LNHNV, YYDKDF (reference sequence). There are 15 residues in the CDR3. Trimming cost V 0 bases and J 1 base, with 7 bases left between them.

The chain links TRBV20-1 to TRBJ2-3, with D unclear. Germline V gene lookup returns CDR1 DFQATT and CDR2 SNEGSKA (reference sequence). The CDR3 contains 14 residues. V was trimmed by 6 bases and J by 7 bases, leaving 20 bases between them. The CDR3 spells CSARPSTGLYTQYF. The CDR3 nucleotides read TGCAGTGCGCGGCCGTCCACCGGGCTATATACGCAGTATTTT.

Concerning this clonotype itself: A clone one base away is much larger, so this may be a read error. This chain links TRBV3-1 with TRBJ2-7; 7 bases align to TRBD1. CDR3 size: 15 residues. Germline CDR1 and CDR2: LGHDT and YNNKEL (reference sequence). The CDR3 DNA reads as TGTGCCAGCACCCAAGGGACAGCGACTACCTACGAGCAGTACTTC. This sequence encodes CASTQGTATTYEQYF.

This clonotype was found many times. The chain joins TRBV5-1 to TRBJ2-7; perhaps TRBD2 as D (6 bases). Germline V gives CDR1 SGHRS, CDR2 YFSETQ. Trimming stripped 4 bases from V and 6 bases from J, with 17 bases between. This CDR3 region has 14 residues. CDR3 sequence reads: CASSGGSPLAEQYF. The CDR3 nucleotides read TGCGCCAGCAGCGGGGGGTCTCCCCTGGCCGAGCAGTACTTC.

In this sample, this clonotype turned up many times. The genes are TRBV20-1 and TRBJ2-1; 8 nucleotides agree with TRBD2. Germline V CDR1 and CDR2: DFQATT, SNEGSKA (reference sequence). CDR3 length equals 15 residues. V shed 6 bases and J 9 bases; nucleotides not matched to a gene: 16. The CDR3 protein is CSAEGGLTSEVEQFF. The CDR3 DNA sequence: TGCAGTGCCGAGGGGGGCCTGACTAGCGAGGTTGAGCAGTTCTTC.

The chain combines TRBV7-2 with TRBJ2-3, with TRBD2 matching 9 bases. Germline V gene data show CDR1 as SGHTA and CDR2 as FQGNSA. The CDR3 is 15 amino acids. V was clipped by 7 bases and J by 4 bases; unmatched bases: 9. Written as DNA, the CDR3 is TGTGCCAGCACCGAAATAGCGGGAGTTGCAGATACGCAGTATTTT. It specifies CASTEIAGVADTQYF.

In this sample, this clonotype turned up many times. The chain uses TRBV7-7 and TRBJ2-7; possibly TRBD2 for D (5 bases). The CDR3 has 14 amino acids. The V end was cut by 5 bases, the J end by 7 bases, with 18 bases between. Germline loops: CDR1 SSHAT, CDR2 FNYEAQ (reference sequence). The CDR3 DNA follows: TGTGCCAGCAGCACGCACGTGAGGTCGGGGGAGCAGTACTTC. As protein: CASSTHVRSGEQYF.

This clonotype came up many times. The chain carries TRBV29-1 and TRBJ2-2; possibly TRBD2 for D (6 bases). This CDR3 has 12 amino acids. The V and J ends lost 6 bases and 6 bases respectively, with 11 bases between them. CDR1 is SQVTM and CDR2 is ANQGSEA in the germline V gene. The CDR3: CSVSWGAGELFF. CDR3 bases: TGCAGCGTCTCTTGGGGGGCCGGGGAGCTGTTTTTT.

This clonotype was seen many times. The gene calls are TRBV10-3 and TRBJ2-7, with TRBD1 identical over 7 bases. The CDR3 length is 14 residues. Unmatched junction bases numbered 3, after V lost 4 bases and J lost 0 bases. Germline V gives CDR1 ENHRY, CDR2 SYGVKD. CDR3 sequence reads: CAISGRDSSYEQYF. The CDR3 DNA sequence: TGTGCCATCAGTGGTAGGGACAGCTCCTACGAGCAGTACTTC.

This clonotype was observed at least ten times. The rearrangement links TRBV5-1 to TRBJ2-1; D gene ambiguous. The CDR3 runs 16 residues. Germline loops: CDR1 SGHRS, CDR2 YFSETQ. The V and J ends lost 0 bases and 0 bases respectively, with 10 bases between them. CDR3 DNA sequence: TGCGCCAGCAGCTTGGCCGGGTTCAACTCCTACAATGAGCAGTTCTTC. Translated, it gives CASSLAGFNSYNEQFF.

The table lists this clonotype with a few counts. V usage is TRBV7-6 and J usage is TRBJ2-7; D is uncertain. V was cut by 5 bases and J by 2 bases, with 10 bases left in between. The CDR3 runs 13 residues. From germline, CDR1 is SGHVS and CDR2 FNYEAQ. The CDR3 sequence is CASSRAGPYEQYF. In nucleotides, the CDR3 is TGTGCCAGCAGCCGAGCTGGGCCCTACGAGCAGTACTTC.

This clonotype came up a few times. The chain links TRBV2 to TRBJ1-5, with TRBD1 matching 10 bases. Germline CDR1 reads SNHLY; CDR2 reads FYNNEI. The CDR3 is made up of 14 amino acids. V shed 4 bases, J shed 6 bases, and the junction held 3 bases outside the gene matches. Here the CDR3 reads CASSGDRGFQPQHF. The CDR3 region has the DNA TGTGCCAGCAGTGGGGACAGGGGTTTTCAGCCCCAGCATTTT.